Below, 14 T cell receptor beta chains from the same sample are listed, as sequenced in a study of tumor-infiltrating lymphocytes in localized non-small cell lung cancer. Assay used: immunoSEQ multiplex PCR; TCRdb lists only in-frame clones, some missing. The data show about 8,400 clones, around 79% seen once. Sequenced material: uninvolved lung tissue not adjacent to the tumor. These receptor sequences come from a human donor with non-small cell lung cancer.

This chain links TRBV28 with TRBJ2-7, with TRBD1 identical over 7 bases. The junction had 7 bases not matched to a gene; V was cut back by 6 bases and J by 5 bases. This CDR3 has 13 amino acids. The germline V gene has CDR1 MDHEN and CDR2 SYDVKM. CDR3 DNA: TGTGCCAGCAGCCCTCCTGACAGGGACGAGCAGTACTTC. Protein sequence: CASSPPDRDEQYF.

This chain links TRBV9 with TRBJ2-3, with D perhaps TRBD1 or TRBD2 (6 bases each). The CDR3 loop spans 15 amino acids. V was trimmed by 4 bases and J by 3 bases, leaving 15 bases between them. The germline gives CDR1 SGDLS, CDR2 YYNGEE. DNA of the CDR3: TGTGCCAGCAGCTTCTCCGGGGGCGTTACAGATACGCAGTATTTT. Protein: CASSFSGGVTDTQYF.

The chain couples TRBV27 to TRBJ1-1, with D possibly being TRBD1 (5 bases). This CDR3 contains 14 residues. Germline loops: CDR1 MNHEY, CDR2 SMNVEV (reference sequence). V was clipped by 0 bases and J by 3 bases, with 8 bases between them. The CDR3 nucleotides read TGTGCCAGCAGTTTATCGCCGGGGGACACTGAAGCTTTCTTT. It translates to CASSLSPGDTEAFF.

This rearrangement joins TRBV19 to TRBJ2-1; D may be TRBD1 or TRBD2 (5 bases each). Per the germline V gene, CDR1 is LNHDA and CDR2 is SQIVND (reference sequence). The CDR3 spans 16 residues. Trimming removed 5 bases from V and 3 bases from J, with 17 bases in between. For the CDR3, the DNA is TGTGCCAGTAGTTTCCCTCCGGGACCGGACTACAATGAGCAGTTCTTC. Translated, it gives CASSFPPGPDYNEQFF.

CDR3 residues: CAWIFQGLGTEAFF. DNA of the CDR3: TGTGCCTGGATTTTTCAGGGCTTAGGTACTGAAGCTTTCTTT. The V gene is TRBV30, the J gene TRBJ1-1; D perhaps matches TRBD1 (5 bases). V gave up 4 bases and J gave up 5 bases, with 17 bases separating them. This CDR3 spans 14 amino acids. CDR1 is GTSNPN and CDR2 is SVGIG in the germline V gene (reference sequence).

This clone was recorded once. CDR3 bases: TGTGCCAGTAGTGTGACAGTCCGTTATGGCTACACCTTC. Its protein is CASSVTVRYGYTF. The chain carries TRBV19 and TRBJ1-2; a weak D match, TRBD1 (5 bases). CDR1 and CDR2 (germline): LNHDA, SQIVND (reference sequence). This CDR3 is 13 amino acids long. The V gene lost 5 bases and the J gene lost 5 bases, with 12 bases spanning the gap.

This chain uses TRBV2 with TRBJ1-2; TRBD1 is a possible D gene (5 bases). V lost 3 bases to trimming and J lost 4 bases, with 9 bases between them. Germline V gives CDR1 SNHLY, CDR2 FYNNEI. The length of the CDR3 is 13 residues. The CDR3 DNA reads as TGTGCCAGCAGTGAGCAGGGAAGCTATGGCTACACCTTC. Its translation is CASSEQGSYGYTF.

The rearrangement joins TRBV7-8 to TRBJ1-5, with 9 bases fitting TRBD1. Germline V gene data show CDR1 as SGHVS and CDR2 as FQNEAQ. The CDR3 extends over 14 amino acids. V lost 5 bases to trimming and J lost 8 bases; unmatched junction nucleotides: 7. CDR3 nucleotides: TGTGCCAGCAGCAGAACAGGGGGCATTGAGCCCCAGCATTTT. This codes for CASSRTGGIEPQHF.

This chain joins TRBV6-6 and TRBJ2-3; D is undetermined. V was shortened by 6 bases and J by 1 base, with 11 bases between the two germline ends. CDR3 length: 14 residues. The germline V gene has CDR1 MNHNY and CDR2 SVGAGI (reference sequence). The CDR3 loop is CASSPYAGTDTQYF. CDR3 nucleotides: TGTGCCAGCAGCCCCTACGCGGGCACAGATACGCAGTATTTT.

The CDR3 region is CASRKLAGGTDTQYF. In DNA form, the CDR3 reads TGTGCCAGCAGGAAACTAGCGGGGGGCACAGATACGCAGTATTTT. The J gene is TRBJ2-3, the V gene TRBV7-2; 11 bases line up with TRBD2. The ends lost 6 bases at V and 1 base at J; junction bases unmatched: 3. Germline V gene lookup returns CDR1 SGHTA and CDR2 FQGNSA. The CDR3 runs 15 residues.

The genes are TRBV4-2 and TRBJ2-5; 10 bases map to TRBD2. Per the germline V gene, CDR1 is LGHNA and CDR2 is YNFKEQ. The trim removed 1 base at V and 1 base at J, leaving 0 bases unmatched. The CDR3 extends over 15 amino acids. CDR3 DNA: TGTGCCAGCAGCCAAGGGACTAGCGGCCAAGAGACCCAGTACTTC. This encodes CASSQGTSGQETQYF.

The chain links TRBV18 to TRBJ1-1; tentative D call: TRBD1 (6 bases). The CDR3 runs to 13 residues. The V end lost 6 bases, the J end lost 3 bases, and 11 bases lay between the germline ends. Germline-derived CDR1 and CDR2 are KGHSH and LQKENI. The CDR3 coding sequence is TGTGCCAGCTCTCAGGACAGTGACACTGAAGCTTTCTTT. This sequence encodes CASSQDSDTEAFF.

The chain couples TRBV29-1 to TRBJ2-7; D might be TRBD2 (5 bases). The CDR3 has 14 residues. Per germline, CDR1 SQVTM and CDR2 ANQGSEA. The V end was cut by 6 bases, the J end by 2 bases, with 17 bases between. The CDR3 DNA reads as TGCAGCGTGCGAAACCGGGATCCTACCTACGAGCAGTACTTC. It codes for CSVRNRDPTYEQYF.

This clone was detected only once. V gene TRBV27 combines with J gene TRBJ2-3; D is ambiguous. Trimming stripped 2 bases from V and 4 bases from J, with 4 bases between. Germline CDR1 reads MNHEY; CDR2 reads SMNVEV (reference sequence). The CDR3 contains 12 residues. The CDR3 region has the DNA TGTGCCAGCAGTTTAGGCTCAGATACGCAGTATTTT. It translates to CASSLGSDTQYF.